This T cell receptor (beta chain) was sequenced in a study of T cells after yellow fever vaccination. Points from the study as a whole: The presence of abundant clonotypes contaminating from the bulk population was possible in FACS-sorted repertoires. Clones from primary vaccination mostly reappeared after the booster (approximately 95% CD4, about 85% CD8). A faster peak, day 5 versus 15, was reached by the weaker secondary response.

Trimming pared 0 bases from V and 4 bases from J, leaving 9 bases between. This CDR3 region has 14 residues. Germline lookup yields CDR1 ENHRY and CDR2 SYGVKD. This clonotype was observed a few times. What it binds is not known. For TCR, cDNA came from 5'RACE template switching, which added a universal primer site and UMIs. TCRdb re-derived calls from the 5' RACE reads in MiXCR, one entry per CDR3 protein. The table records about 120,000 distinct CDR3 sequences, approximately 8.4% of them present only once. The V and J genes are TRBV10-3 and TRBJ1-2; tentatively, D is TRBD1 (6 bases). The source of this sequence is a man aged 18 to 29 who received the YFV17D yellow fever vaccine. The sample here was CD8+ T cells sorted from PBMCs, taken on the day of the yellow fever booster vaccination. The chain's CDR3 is CAISESPGAYGYTF. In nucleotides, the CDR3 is TGTGCCATCAGTGAGTCCCCAGGGGCCTATGGCTACACCTTC.